A single sample is the source of the 18 T cell receptor beta chains below, sequenced in a study of T cell repertoires in cytomegalovirus infection (dated by TCRdb to the late 2010s). For these TCRs, the target antigens are not known. The meaning of the sample's treatment or condition label: in vitro stimulation with specific CMV peptide epitopes to enrich CMV-specific T cells. Sequenced using an Illumina HiSeq 1500. The public reads were reprocessed in TCRdb via fastp at Q25 and MiXCR, keeping in-frame beta chains. Rows merge per CDR3 protein into single entries with the most common DNA and genes. Within this sample are 360,000 or so distinct CDR3 sequences, with just under 35% of them counted one time only. The biggest ten clones account for roughly 12% of the sample. The material was cultured PBMCs, obtained from culture after CMV antigen stimulation. Receptors were obtained from a human donor in good health (CMV status not recorded). Some clones in this sample may be carry-over from other donors' samples.

There are a few counts of this clonotype. The rearrangement uses TRBV12-3 or TRBV12-4 and TRBJ2-1; D tentatively reads TRBD1 or TRBD2 (5 bases each). V lost 3 bases and J 9 bases, leaving 6 bases between the germline ends. The CDR3 runs to 11 residues. The chain's CDR3 is CASSLRGEQFF. In nucleotides, the CDR3 is TGTGCCAGCAGTTTGAGGGGTGAGCAGTTCTTC.

The chain recombines TRBV19 with TRBJ2-3; 11 bases align to TRBD2. With V trimmed by 6 bases and J by 3 bases, 5 bases remained unmatched. Germline V gene lookup returns CDR1 LNHDA and CDR2 SQIVND (reference sequence). CDR3 length equals 15 residues. In DNA form, the CDR3 reads TGTGCCAGTAGGGAATCTAGCGGGAGGACAGATACGCAGTATTTT. Amino acids: CASRESSGRTDTQYF.

The rearrangement links TRBV4-1 to TRBJ2-3; D is possibly TRBD2 (5 bases). The CDR3 totals 15 residues. CDR1 and CDR2 from the germline V gene are MGHRA and YSYEKL. V shed 3 bases and J shed 5 bases, with 15 bases lying between them. CDR3 coding DNA: TGCGCCAGCAGCCACTACAGCGGCACACAAGATACGCAGTATTTT. As protein: CASSHYSGTQDTQYF.

This chain connects TRBV6-2 or TRBV6-3 to TRBJ2-6; the D gene is possibly TRBD1 (5 bases). V was pared by 6 bases and J by 4 bases, with 16 bases between. The CDR3 covers 16 residues. Germline values: CDR1 MNHEY, CDR2 SVGEGT. CDR3 region: CASSRQQPMGANVLTF. CDR3 in DNA: TGTGCCAGCAGCCGACAGCAACCGATGGGGGCCAACGTCCTGACTTTC.

The chain recombines TRBV7-8 with TRBJ2-1; TRBD2 is a possible D gene (5 bases). The V gene's germline CDR1 is SGHVS and CDR2 FQNEAQ. The CDR3 is 16 amino acids. V dropped 5 bases and J dropped 3 bases, with 17 bases sitting between them. The CDR3 here is CASSPVAGLSYNEQFF. The CDR3 bases are TGTGCCAGCAGCCCTGTCGCGGGTCTCAGCTACAATGAGCAGTTCTTC.

The genes are TRBV30 and TRBJ2-1, with 12 bases matching TRBD1. The CDR3 loop spans 14 amino acids. The V segment lost 2 bases and the J segment 6 bases; nucleotides outside the gene matches: 2. Germline assignment: CDR1 GTSNPN and CDR2 SVGIG (reference sequence). CDR3 residues: CAWSTGQGANEQFF. The DNA for the CDR3 is TGTGCCTGGAGTACGGGACAGGGGGCCAATGAGCAGTTCTTC.

This clonotype occurred a few times. The chain has TRBV19 and TRBJ2-3; a possible D gene is TRBD1 (5 bases). The CDR3 runs to 15 residues. V lost 1 base and J lost 3, with 11 bases in between. Germline V gene data show CDR1 as LNHDA and CDR2 as SQIVND (reference sequence). The CDR3 DNA follows: TGTGCCAGTAGTATAGGAAAGGGGTGGACAGATACGCAGTATTTT. Protein product: CASSIGKGWTDTQYF.

V and J are TRBV19 and TRBJ2-6, with D perhaps TRBD1 (6 bases). With 7 bases removed from V and 1 base from J, the gap between germline ends came to 17 bases. CDR1 LNHDA and CDR2 SQIVND come from the germline V gene (reference sequence). The CDR3 consists of 17 residues. CDR3 residues: CASTGQPPLSGANVLTF. The CDR3 nucleotides are TGTGCCAGTACGGGACAACCACCTCTGTCTGGGGCCAACGTCCTGACTTTC.

Only a few counts were recorded for this clonotype. CDR3 coding DNA: TGTGCCAGCAGTGCCTTCTCGGGAGGGCTTGCAGATACGCAGTATTTT. It encodes CASSAFSGGLADTQYF. The rearrangement links TRBV6-1 to TRBJ2-3; 8 bases match TRBD2. V shed 4 bases, J shed 4 bases, and the junction held 10 bases outside the gene matches. The CDR3 loop spans 16 amino acids. Germline CDR1 MNHNS, CDR2 SASEGT.

The rearrangement uses TRBV4-2 and TRBJ2-7, with D tentatively TRBD2 (6 bases). The V gene's germline CDR1 is LGHNA and CDR2 YNFKEQ. V gave up 0 bases and J gave up 7 bases, with 16 bases separating them. CDR3 length: 15 amino acids. CDR3 amino acids: CASSQDHGEVREQYF. The CDR3 coding sequence is TGTGCCAGCAGCCAAGATCACGGGGAGGTGAGGGAGCAGTACTTC.

At least ten counts were recorded for this clonotype. This chain links TRBV6-1 with TRBJ1-1; D is perhaps TRBD1 (6 bases). The germline V gene encodes CDR1 MNHNS and CDR2 SASEGT. V was cut by 7 bases and J by 5 bases, with 20 bases left in between. The CDR3 covers 15 residues. The CDR3 here is CASTQGWGPGTEAFF. CDR3 coding DNA: TGTGCCAGCACCCAGGGATGGGGGCCGGGGACTGAAGCTTTCTTT.

This clonotype showed up just a few times. The V gene is TRBV7-9, the J gene TRBJ2-3, with unresolved D. The CDR3 is 14 amino acids. CDR1 is SEHNR, CDR2 FQNEAQ, per germline (reference sequence). Trimming removed 4 bases at V and 6 bases at J, with 14 bases between. CDR3 sequence (DNA): TGTGCCAGCAGCTCCCCAACTTCCCGGGATACGCAGTATTTT. Translation gives CASSSPTSRDTQYF.

This clonotype has only a few counts. This chain links TRBV10-3 with TRBJ2-3; TRBD1 aligns across 7 bases. The CDR3 has 14 amino acids. V lost 6 bases to trimming and J lost 1 base; unmatched junction nucleotides: 4. The germline V gene encodes CDR1 ENHRY and CDR2 SYGVKD. CDR3 nucleotide sequence: TGTGCCATCAGCGACGGACAGGGCACAGATACGCAGTATTTT. Residues: CAISDGQGTDTQYF.

This clonotype has more than one count but fewer than ten. J is TRBJ2-7 and V is TRBV2; 7 nucleotides match TRBD2. Germline V CDR1 and CDR2: SNHLY, FYNNEI. J gave up 6 bases and V 10 bases, and 3 bases lay outside the gene matches. CDR3 size: 10 residues. The CDR3 coding sequence is TGTGCCACTTGGGAGGGCGAGCAGTACGTC. Translating it yields CATWEGEQYV.

The V gene is TRBV6-2 or TRBV6-3, the J gene TRBJ2-7; no firm D call. Trimming cost V 7 bases and J 2 bases, with 15 bases left between them. The CDR3 has 14 amino acids. Germline CDR1 and CDR2: MNHEY and SVGEGT. CDR3 sequence: CASTLNYRPYEQYF. The CDR3 nucleotides read TGTGCCAGCACCCTGAACTACCGGCCCTACGAGCAGTACTTC.

The sample holds a few counts of this clonotype. The chain combines TRBV4-2 with TRBJ2-7; 10 nucleotides agree with TRBD2. Germline CDR1 is LGHNA and CDR2 is YNFKEQ. V trimming: 4 bases; J trimming: 5 bases; junction bases outside the gene matches: 8. CDR3 length: 15 residues. In DNA form, the CDR3 reads TGTGCCAGCAGCCGCACCCAGCGGGAGGGAAACGAGCAGTACTTC. This gives the protein CASSRTQREGNEQYF.

DNA for the CDR3: TGTGCCAGCAGCCAAAGCCGGGACCTTGAGAACACTGAAGCTTTCTTT. It translates to CASSQSRDLENTEAFF. This sequence joins TRBV14 and TRBJ1-1, with a tentative D call TRBD1 (5 bases). V lost 2 bases, J lost 1 base, and 14 bases lay in between. This CDR3 spans 16 amino acids. CDR1 SGHDN and CDR2 FVKESK come from the germline V gene.

The V gene is TRBV12-3 or TRBV12-4, the J gene TRBJ2-7, with D possibly being TRBD2 (6 bases). This CDR3 comprises 17 residues. V dropped 5 bases and J dropped 4 bases, with 24 bases sitting between them. CDR3 coding DNA: TGTGCCAGCAGTCTCGAACCGGGACTCCTTTTATTTTACGAGCAGTACTTC. It is translated as CASSLEPGLLLFYEQYF.